This T cell receptor beta chain was recorded in a study of T cells in localized non-small cell lung cancer (dated by TCRdb to the early 2020s). Regarding the study in general: T cell repertoires of 236 early-stage NSCLC patients were analyzed, with tumors being compared against uninvolved tumor-adjacent lungs. NSCLC patients had a mean age of approximately 72 years, and around 140 were male and more than 90 female. The cohort was made up of about 240 treatment-naive NSCLC patients whose localized lung tumors had been resected.

The immunoSEQ Assay was used to sequence TCR beta CDR3 regions from DNA. In the source study's methods: To compute T cell density, TCR beta template counts were normalized to usable DNA, which was estimated by amplifying housekeeping genes. The preseqR package was used to estimate richness by extrapolating to 400,000 templates for PBMC samples and to 120,000 templates for tissue samples. Clonality was defined by subtracting Pielou's evenness from one. Tissue-enriched TCRs were identified by differential abundance testing using productive amino-acid clonotypes, minimum total count 5 and alpha 0.1. The Jaccard Index and the Morisita Overlap Index were used to measure repertoire overlap between compartments. GLIPH grouped TCR beta CDR3s together with public tetramer-defined viral CDR3s, and a viral motif had to include at least three viral sequences and show V-gene enrichment. TCRdb mirrors the immuneACCESS table, restricted to in-frame sequences. Some clones are absent from its copies; in checked studies, under half trace to an unresolved V gene, and the reason for the others is unknown. V, J and clone size are those of that table, while D and trimming were read from the DNA. In all, the sample holds around 1,200 clones, and around 35% of those were seen once. Clones ranked in the top ten supply roughly 9.1% of the sample.

The CDR3 sequence holds 14 residues, the cysteine and phenylalanine included. The retained sequence is limited to the CDR3, 42 bases, with the frame set at the first base. The germline V and J ends show losses of 1 base and 2 bases respectively, and no gene match explains 3 bases of the junction. For CDR1 and CDR2, the germline V gene lists SQVTM and ANQGSEA. This clone is a singleton in its sample. Its antigen remains undetermined. No base qualities exist here, and no much larger clone lies one base off it. Study-wide findings and limitations: Uninvolved tumor-adjacent lung showed the highest T cell clonality, higher than tumor, which suggests more focused antigenic responses in the adjacent lung. Since the design was exploratory, TCR variables were selected using unadjusted p-values with no false-discovery rate correction. Because multi-region tumor sequencing was not performed, intratumor heterogeneity could not be ruled out. Longer overall survival was associated with higher T cell density in blood, whereas shorter survival was associated with higher clonality in adjacent lung. A median of 57 of the top 100 tumor clones were detected in paired uninvolved adjacent lung, and under 30 of these tumor clones were also found among the top 100 clones of the paired uninvolved adjacent lung.

Uninvolved adjacent lung was taken at least 2 cm from the tumor margin and confirmed free of atypia by two independent pathologists. At diagnosis, peripheral blood, uninvolved tumor-adjacent lung and tumor were collected and were preserved as a mix of fresh-frozen and FFPE material. The receptor was isolated from a male donor aged 60 or over with stage I squamous cell lung carcinoma. This specimen was normal lung tissue next to the tumor, taken before any cancer treatment. The chain was built from TRBV29-1 and TRBJ2-3, and 7 junctional nucleotides match TRBD2. The DNA is as follows: TGCAGCGTTGAAGCCCTAGCGGCCACAGATACGCAGTATTTT. Its amino acids are CSVEALAATDTQYF.